This is a list of T cell receptor beta chains from one sample in a study of T-cell reconstitution after alpha-beta-depleted transplantation in children. TCRdb re-called the PCR reads with MiXCR, one entry per CDR3 protein. Here the sample spans about a million distinct CDR3 sequences, about 31% being singletons. This sample comprised PBMCs, mostly from graft donor cells, obtained 360 days after TCRalphabeta/CD19-depleted stem cell transplant. The receptors were gathered from a boy under three years old who had a stem cell transplant for SCID, so the T cells may come from the graft donor. The CDR3 runs from the conserved cysteine through the conserved F or W. The D gene is left open where the match is weak. A clone size is listed for some rows: how often the clone was seen (once, few, many), or a class if it is expanded.

d_gene,j_gene,abundance,v_gene,CDR3aa,CDR3nt
NA,TRBJ2-1,many,TRBV4-2,CASSQGRAGLGDEQFF,TGTGCCAGCAGCCAAGGCCGGGCAGGGTTGGGGGATGAGCAGTTCTTC
TRBD1,TRBJ2-3,few,TRBV25-1,CASPQGAGDTQYF,TGTGCCAGCCCCCAGGGGGCCGGAGATACGCAGTATTTT
NA,TRBJ2-7,NA,TRBV7-6,CASSLMGGLYEQYF,TGTGCCAGCAGCTTAATGGGGGGGCTTTACGAGCAGTACTTC
NA,TRBJ1-1,few,TRBV27,CASSRWAGIPEGTEAFF,TGTGCCAGCAGTAGATGGGCCGGGATCCCAGAGGGCACTGAAGCTTTCTTT
TRBD2,TRBJ2-3,few,TRBV18,CASSPRLAGVADTQYF,TGTGCCAGCTCACCGCGACTAGCGGGGGTGGCAGATACGCAGTATTTT
NA,TRBJ2-1,few,TRBV29-1,CSVSPLGEGGNEQFF,TGCAGCGTTAGCCCCTTGGGGGAAGGGGGCAATGAGCAGTTCTTC
NA,TRBJ2-3,NA,TRBV15,CATSRGPQDTQYF,TGTGCCACCAGCAGAGGCCCACAAGATACGCAGTATTTT
NA,TRBJ2-3,NA,TRBV5-1,CASSLGQTGDTQYF,TGCGCCAGCAGCTTGGGTCAGACTGGAGATACGCAGTATTTT
NA,TRBJ1-1,few,TRBV19,CASSLGATQGPGAFF,TGTGCCAGTAGTCTGGGGGCCACGCAGGGCCCGGGGGCTTTCTTT
NA,TRBJ2-3,few,TRBV5-1,CASSGGGPDTQYF,TGCGCCAGCAGCGGGGGGGGGCCAGATACGCAGTATTTT
NA,TRBJ1-4,many,TRBV2,CASSLGLNEKLFF,TGTGCCAGCAGTCTGGGACTAAATGAAAAACTGTTTTTT
NA,TRBJ2-4,few,TRBV4-1,CASSQERGGFSLAKNIQYF,TGCGCCAGCAGCCAAGAAAGGGGCGGCTTCTCCTTAGCCAAAAACATTCAGTACTTC
TRBD2,TRBJ2-5,few,TRBV5-1,CASSLNAGVQETQYF,TGCGCCAGCAGCTTGAACGCGGGGGTCCAAGAGACCCAGTACTTC
TRBD1,TRBJ2-2,NA,TRBV10-3,CATPTLDRAFNTGELFF,TGTGCCACCCCGACCCTGGACAGGGCTTTTAACACCGGGGAGCTGTTTTTT
TRBD1,TRBJ2-7,few,TRBV28,CASTRLLYRTGLTYEQYF,TGTGCCAGCACCCGACTACTTTATCGGACAGGCCTCACCTACGAGCAGTACTTC
TRBD2,TRBJ2-5,NA,TRBV6-1,CASSRLAGAIQETQYF,TGTGCCAGCAGCCGACTAGCGGGGGCCATCCAAGAGACCCAGTACTTC
NA,TRBJ2-1,NA,TRBV5-5,CASSPTPFPTVNNEQFF,TGTGCCAGCAGCCCCACCCCATTCCCGACAGTGAACAATGAGCAGTTCTTC
NA,TRBJ1-1,few,TRBV12-3/TRBV12-4,CASSYWGVNTEAFF,TGTGCCAGCAGTTACTGGGGGGTGAACACTGAAGCTTTCTTT
NA,TRBJ2-7,few,TRBV2,CASSVPGHHSYEQYF,TGTGCCAGCAGTGTCCCGGGACACCACTCCTACGAGCAGTACTTC
NA,TRBJ1-1,NA,TRBV5-1,CASTPDGNAEAFF,TGCGCCAGCACCCCGGACGGGAACGCTGAAGCTTTCTTT
TRBD1,TRBJ2-6,few,TRBV5-1,CASSLAFTGATGANVLTF,TGCGCCAGCAGCTTGGCCTTCACAGGGGCGACTGGGGCCAACGTCCTGACTTTC
TRBD1,TRBJ1-1,few,TRBV7-3,CASRAGTENTEAFF,TGTGCCAGCAGGGCCGGGACAGAGAACACTGAAGCTTTCTTT
TRBD1,TRBJ1-1,NA,TRBV6-5,CASSYSGTGVLTEAFF,TGTGCCAGCAGTTACTCCGGGACAGGGGTTCTCACTGAAGCTTTCTTT
NA,TRBJ1-6,few,TRBV6-5,CASSYSTSGDSPLHF,TGTGCCAGCAGTTACTCGACCTCTGGGGATTCACCCCTCCACTTT
NA,TRBJ2-1,NA,TRBV18,CASSSGPGGEQFF,TGTGCCAGCTCATCGGGCCCAGGCGGTGAGCAGTTCTTC
NA,TRBJ2-7,few,TRBV9,CASSPEGGSTYEQYF,TGTGCCAGCAGCCCAGAGGGGGGCAGTACCTACGAGCAGTACTTC
NA,TRBJ2-1,NA,TRBV10-2,CASRALGSSYNEQFF,TGCGCCAGCAGGGCCCTAGGGAGCTCCTACAATGAGCAGTTCTTC
TRBD1,TRBJ2-2,NA,TRBV20-1,CSAVDRVDVRGELFF,TGCAGTGCCGTGGACAGGGTGGATGTACGCGGGGAGCTGTTTTTT
NA,TRBJ2-1,few,TRBV29-1,CSVGPGDRYNEQFF,TGCAGCGTGGGCCCAGGAGACAGGTACAATGAGCAGTTCTTC
TRBD1,TRBJ2-7,many,TRBV7-2,CASSLVETGDTSYEQYF,TGTGCCAGCAGCTTAGTCGAAACAGGGGACACTTCCTACGAGCAGTACTTC
NA,TRBJ2-1,once,TRBV18,CASSPRIGQFF,TGTGCCAGCTCACCACGAATCGGGCAGTTCTTC
NA,TRBJ2-5,NA,TRBV18,CASSPKAETQYF,TGTGCCAGCTCACCTAAGGCGGAGACCCAGTACTTC
NA,TRBJ2-3,NA,TRBV5-1,CASSFGREDTQYF,TGCGCCAGCAGCTTTGGACGGGAGGATACGCAGTATTTT
NA,TRBJ1-5,few,TRBV20-1,CSARDVERLTDQPQHF,TGCAGTGCTAGAGATGTAGAAAGACTTACGGACCAGCCCCAGCATTTT
TRBD1,TRBJ1-2,NA,TRBV7-6,CASSSQGAGGYTF,TGTGCCAGCAGCTCTCAGGGGGCCGGCGGCTACACCTTC
NA,TRBJ2-7,NA,TRBV20-1,CSARERHRASYEQYF,TGCAGTGCTAGAGAACGTCACAGGGCGTCCTACGAGCAGTACTTC
NA,TRBJ2-3,NA,TRBV5-1,CASSLNIARVSTDTQYF,TGCGCCAGCAGCTTGAATATAGCGAGAGTTAGCACAGATACGCAGTATTTT